Shown below are 18 T cell receptor beta chains from a single sample sequenced in a study of CD8 T cells in ankylosing spondylitis. Study-wide results and limits: For ankylosing spondylitis blood, a TCR beta motif of several highly homologous variants appeared characteristic.

Antigens for these TCRs are unknown. TCRdb redid the calling of the 5' RACE reads with MiXCR, one entry per CDR3 protein. The sample carries under 550,000 distinct CDR3 sequences, more than 25% recorded once. Input material: blood, either unsorted or a sorted T cell fraction (not recorded which). The receptors here all came from a male donor with ankylosing spondylitis.

This chain links TRBV3-1 with TRBJ2-1; 10 bases agree with TRBD2. The V gene's germline CDR1 is LGHDT and CDR2 YNNKEL (reference sequence). The CDR3 is made up of 15 amino acids. V shed 5 bases and J 6 bases; nucleotides not matched to a gene: 7. CDR3 protein: CASSLSGRARNEQFF. The CDR3 nucleotides are TGTGCCAGCAGCTTGAGCGGGAGGGCCCGCAATGAGCAGTTCTTC.

This clonotype was seen only a few times. The chain joins TRBV25-1 to TRBJ2-1, with D hard to call. The CDR3 is made up of 16 amino acids. Per the germline V gene, CDR1 is MGHDK and CDR2 is SYGVNS. V dropped 0 bases and J dropped 3 bases, with 12 bases sitting between them. Here the CDR3 DNA reads TGTGCCAGCAGTGAATATGGGTCGGGTCGCTACAATGAGCAGTTCTTC. Translation gives CASSEYGSGRYNEQFF.

The chain combines TRBV7-2 with TRBJ2-3; either TRBD1 or TRBD2 may fit D (6 bases each). This CDR3 has 15 amino acids. The V and J ends lost 6 bases and 8 bases respectively, with 21 bases between them. Germline CDR1 SGHTA, CDR2 FQGNSA. The chain's CDR3 is CASRVRGAPSSTQYF. CDR3 nucleotide sequence: TGTGCCAGCAGGGTTAGGGGGGCCCCATCCTCTACGCAGTATTTT.

V usage is TRBV24-1 and J usage is TRBJ2-5, with 9 bases aligning to TRBD2. Germline CDR1 is KGHDR and CDR2 is SFDVKD. CDR3 size: 17 residues. Germline trimming cut 4 bases from V and 5 bases from J; bases unmatched to any gene: 13. The CDR3 DNA reads TGTGCCACCAGTGAAGGGGGGGGTAGCGGGAGTAGGGAGACCCAGTACTTC. This sequence encodes CATSEGGGSGSRETQYF.

In this sample, this clonotype turned up a few times. The chain joins TRBV7-2 to TRBJ2-7; 8 bases are shared with TRBD2. The germline V gene has CDR1 SGHTA and CDR2 FQGNSA. Trimming removed 1 base from V and 2 bases from J; junction bases left unmatched: 4. The CDR3 totals 15 residues. CDR3 amino acids: CASSLESSGPYEQYF. The CDR3 DNA reads TGTGCCAGCAGCTTAGAGTCTAGCGGGCCCTACGAGCAGTACTTC. Based on the CDR3 plus reference TRBV7-2 and TRBJ2-7, the full variable domain is GAGVSQSPSNKVTEKGKDVELRCDPISGHTALYWYRQSLGQGLEFLIYFQGNSAPDKSGLPSDRFSAERTGGSVSTLTIQRTQQEDSAVYLCASSLESSGPYEQYFGPGTRLTVT.

The chain combines TRBV7-9 with TRBJ2-3, with a tentative D call TRBD2 (6 bases). The CDR3 has 14 amino acids. Germline CDR1 reads SEHNR; CDR2 reads FQNEAQ (reference sequence). V lost 6 bases and J 5 bases, leaving 15 bases between the germline ends. This CDR3 is CASSSGPGGDTQYF. CDR3 nucleotides: TGTGCCAGCAGTTCTGGCCCCGGGGGAGATACGCAGTATTTT.

This clonotype was picked up a small number of times. This chain joins TRBV5-1 and TRBJ2-3; tentatively, D is TRBD1 (5 bases). This CDR3 is 14 amino acids long. Looked up from germline, CDR1 is SGHRS and CDR2 is YFSETQ. V dropped 0 bases and J dropped 2 bases, with 7 bases sitting between them. DNA of the CDR3: TGCGCCAGCAGCTTGGAGGGGCCCACAGATACGCAGTATTTT. Amino acids: CASSLEGPTDTQYF.

This clonotype occurred a few times. The chain joins TRBV4-2 to TRBJ2-7, with 10 bases lining up with TRBD2. CDR1 is LGHNA, CDR2 YNFKEQ, per germline. V lost 4 bases, J lost 4 bases, and 7 bases stayed unmatched. The CDR3 spans 15 residues. The CDR3 sequence: CASSPRTSGDYEQYF. In DNA form, the CDR3 reads TGTGCCAGCAGCCCGAGGACTAGCGGAGATTACGAGCAGTACTTC.

The chain recombines TRBV5-1 with TRBJ2-1; TRBD2 matches 9 bases. This CDR3 spans 15 amino acids. The junction had 14 bases not matched to a gene; V was cut back by 4 bases and J by 12 bases. Germline CDR1 SGHRS, CDR2 YFSETQ. CDR3 nucleotide sequence: TGCGCCAGCAGCATCGGACTAGCGCCTACAACAGGGCAGTTCTTC. As protein: CASSIGLAPTTGQFF.

The V gene is TRBV25-1, the J gene TRBJ2-7; no definite D call. This CDR3 has 13 residues. V was cut by 4 bases and J by 3 bases, with 10 bases left in between. CDR1 is MGHDK, CDR2 SYGVNS, per germline. The CDR3 bases are TGTGCCAGCAGTGCAGACATGCACTACGAGCAGTACGTC. The encoded protein is CASSADMHYEQYV.

This chain connects TRBV6-1 to TRBJ2-2; D unresolved. The germline gives CDR1 MNHNS, CDR2 SASEGT. Trimming removed 8 bases at V and 4 bases at J, with 11 bases between. The CDR3 consists of 13 residues. CDR3 in amino acids: CASGIQFTGELFF. Here the CDR3 DNA reads TGTGCCAGCGGGATACAATTCACCGGGGAGCTGTTTTTT.

Only a few counts were recorded for this clonotype. The chain combines TRBV20-1 with TRBJ1-2; D unclear. This CDR3 comprises 16 residues. The V gene lost 0 bases and the J gene lost 8 bases, with 22 bases spanning the gap. Germline CDR1 is DFQATT and CDR2 is SNEGSKA (reference sequence). CDR3 sequence reads: CSARDHHPVRTMGYTF. CDR3 DNA: TGCAGTGCTAGAGATCACCACCCGGTCCGAACTATGGGCTACACCTTC.

The chain is built from TRBV5-5 and TRBJ2-5, with 13 bases identical to TRBD2. The V gene's germline CDR1 is SGHKS and CDR2 YYEKEE (reference sequence). The V segment lost 4 bases and the J segment 5 bases; nucleotides outside the gene matches: 5. This CDR3 spans 15 amino acids. CDR3 residues: CASSPGLAGHETQYF. For the CDR3, the DNA is TGTGCCAGCAGCCCGGGACTAGCGGGACACGAGACCCAGTACTTC.

The chain couples TRBV5-1 to TRBJ2-3; D is unresolved. The CDR3 loop spans 13 amino acids. Germline loops: CDR1 SGHRS, CDR2 YFSETQ. V lost 4 bases and J lost 5, with 11 bases in between. The CDR3 loop reads CASSHGEEDTQYF. The CDR3 nucleotides are TGCGCCAGCAGCCACGGAGAGGAAGATACGCAGTATTTT.

This clonotype was detected only a few times. The chain joins TRBV5-1 to TRBJ2-3, with D maybe TRBD2 (6 bases). Trimming took 3 bases from V and 5 from J, leaving 13 bases between them. Germline CDR1 is SGHRS and CDR2 is YFSETQ. The CDR3 is 14 residues long. The CDR3 spells CASSWGTPGDTQYF. CDR3 sequence (DNA): TGCGCCAGCAGCTGGGGGACTCCCGGAGATACGCAGTATTTT.

The genes are TRBV9 and TRBJ2-3, with 8 bases fitting TRBD2. The V and J ends lost 4 bases and 4 bases, in that order; junction bases with no gene match: 8. Germline CDR1 SGDLS, CDR2 YYNGEE. This CDR3 is 15 amino acids long. The CDR3 reads CASSYREGGPDTQYF. In DNA, the CDR3 is TGTGCCAGCAGCTACCGGGAGGGAGGGCCAGATACGCAGTATTTT. Filled out from reference TRBV9 and TRBJ2-3, the complete variable domain reads DSGVTQTPKHLITATGQRVTLRCSPRSGDLSVYWYQQSLDQGLQFLIQYYNGEERAKGNILERFSAQQFPDLHSELNLSSLELGDSALYFCASSYREGGPDTQYFGPGTRLTVL.

This clonotype occurred a few times. The V and J genes are TRBV5-1 and TRBJ2-1; D could derive from TRBD1 or TRBD2 (6 bases each). Germline V gene sequence: CDR1 SGHRS, CDR2 YFSETQ. The CDR3 has 16 amino acids. Between the trimmed V and J ends, which lost 3 bases and 3 bases, there was a span of 16 bases. DNA of the CDR3: TGCGCCAGCAGCTCCCCTGGGGGGCGAGGCTACAATGAGCAGTTCTTC. Encoded protein: CASSSPGGRGYNEQFF.

This clonotype was seen a handful of times. This chain links TRBV20-1 with TRBJ2-5; D gene unclear. Trimming removed 0 bases from V and 2 bases from J, with 10 bases in between. Germline-derived CDR1 and CDR2 are DFQATT and SNEGSKA (reference sequence). The CDR3 consists of 14 residues. The CDR3 is CSARDFILQETQYF. CDR3 nucleotide sequence: TGCAGTGCTAGAGATTTTATACTGCAAGAGACCCAGTACTTC.